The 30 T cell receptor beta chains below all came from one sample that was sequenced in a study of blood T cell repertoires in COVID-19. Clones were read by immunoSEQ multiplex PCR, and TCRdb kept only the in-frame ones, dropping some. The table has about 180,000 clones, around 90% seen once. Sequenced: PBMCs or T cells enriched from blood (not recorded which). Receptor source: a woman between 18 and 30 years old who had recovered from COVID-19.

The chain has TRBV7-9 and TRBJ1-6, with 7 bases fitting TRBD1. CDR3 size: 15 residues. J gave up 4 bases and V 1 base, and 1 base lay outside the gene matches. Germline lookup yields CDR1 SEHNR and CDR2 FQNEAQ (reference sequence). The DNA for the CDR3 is TGTGCCAGCAGCTTAGTGGGACAGTATAATTCACCCCTCCACTTT. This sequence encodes CASSLVGQYNSPLHF.

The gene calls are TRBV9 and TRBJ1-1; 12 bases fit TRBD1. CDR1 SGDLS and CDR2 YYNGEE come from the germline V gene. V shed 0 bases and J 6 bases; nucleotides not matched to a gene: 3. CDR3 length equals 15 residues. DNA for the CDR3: TGTGCCAGCAGCGTAGGCCGGGACAGGGGGCCTGAAGCTTTCTTT. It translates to CASSVGRDRGPEAFF.

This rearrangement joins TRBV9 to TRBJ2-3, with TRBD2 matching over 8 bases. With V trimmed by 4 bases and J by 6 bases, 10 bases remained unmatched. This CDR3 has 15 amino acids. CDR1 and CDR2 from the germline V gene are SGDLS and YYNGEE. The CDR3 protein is CASSPHGGVPDTQYF. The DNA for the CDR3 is TGTGCCAGCAGCCCTCACGGGGGGGTCCCCGATACGCAGTATTTT.

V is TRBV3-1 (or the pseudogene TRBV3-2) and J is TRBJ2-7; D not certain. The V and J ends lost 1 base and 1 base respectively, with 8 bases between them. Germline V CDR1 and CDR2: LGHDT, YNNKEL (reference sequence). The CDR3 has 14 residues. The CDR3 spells CASSQGPASYEQYF. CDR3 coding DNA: TGTGCCAGCAGCCAAGGTCCTGCGTCCTACGAGCAGTACTTC.

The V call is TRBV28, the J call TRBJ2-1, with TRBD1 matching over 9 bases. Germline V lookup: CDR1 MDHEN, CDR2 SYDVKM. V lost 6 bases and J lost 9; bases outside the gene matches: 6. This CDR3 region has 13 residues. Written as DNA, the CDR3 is TGTGCCAGCAGACGGACAGGGGAAGGTGAGCAGTTCTTC. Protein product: CASRRTGEGEQFF.

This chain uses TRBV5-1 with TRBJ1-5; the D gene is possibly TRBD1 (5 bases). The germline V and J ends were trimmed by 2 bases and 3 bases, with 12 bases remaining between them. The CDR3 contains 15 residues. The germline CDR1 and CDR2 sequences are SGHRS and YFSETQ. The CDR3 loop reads CASSFSGGNNQPQHF. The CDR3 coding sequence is TGCGCCAGCAGCTTTTCGGGGGGTAACAATCAGCCCCAGCATTTT.

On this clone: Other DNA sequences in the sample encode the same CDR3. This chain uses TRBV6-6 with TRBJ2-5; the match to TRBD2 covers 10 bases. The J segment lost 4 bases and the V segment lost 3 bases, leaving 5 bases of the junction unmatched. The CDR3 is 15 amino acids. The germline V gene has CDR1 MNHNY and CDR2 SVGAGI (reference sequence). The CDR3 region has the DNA TGTGCCAGCAGTTATCAAGCGGGGGGGCGAGAGACCCAGTACTTC. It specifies CASSYQAGGRETQYF.

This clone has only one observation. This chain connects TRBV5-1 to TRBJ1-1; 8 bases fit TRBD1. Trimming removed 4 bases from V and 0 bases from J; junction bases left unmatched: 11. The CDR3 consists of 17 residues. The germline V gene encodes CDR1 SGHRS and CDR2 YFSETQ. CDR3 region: CASSLVLQGGMNTEAFF. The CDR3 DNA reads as TGCGCCAGCAGCCTGGTCTTACAGGGGGGTATGAACACTGAAGCTTTCTTT.

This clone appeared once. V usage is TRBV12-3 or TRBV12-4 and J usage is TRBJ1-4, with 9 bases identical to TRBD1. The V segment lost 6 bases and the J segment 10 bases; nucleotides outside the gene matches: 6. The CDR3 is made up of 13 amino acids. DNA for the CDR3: TGTGCCAGCAGAGGGACAGGGTATGCAAAACTGTTTTTT. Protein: CASRGTGYAKLFF.

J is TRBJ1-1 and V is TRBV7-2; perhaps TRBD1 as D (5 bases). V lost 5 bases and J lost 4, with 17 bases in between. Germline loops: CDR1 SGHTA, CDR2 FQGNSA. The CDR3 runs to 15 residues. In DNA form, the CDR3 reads TGTGCCAGCAGCCCAGCCGTAGGGGAATTCACTGAAGCTTTCTTT. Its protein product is CASSPAVGEFTEAFF.

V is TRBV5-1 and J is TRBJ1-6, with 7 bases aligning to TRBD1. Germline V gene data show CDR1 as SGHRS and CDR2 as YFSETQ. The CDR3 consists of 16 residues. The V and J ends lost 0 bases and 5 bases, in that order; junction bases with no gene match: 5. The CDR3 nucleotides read TGCGCCAGCAGCTTGGCGGGACAGCTTAATAATTCACCCCTCCACTTT. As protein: CASSLAGQLNNSPLHF.

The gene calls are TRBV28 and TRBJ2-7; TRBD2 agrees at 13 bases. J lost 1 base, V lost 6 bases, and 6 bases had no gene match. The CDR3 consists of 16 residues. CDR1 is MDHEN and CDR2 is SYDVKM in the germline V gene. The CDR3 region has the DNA TGTGCCAGCAGACACCCGGGACTAGCGGGGTCCTACGAGCAGTACTTC. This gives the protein CASRHPGLAGSYEQYF.

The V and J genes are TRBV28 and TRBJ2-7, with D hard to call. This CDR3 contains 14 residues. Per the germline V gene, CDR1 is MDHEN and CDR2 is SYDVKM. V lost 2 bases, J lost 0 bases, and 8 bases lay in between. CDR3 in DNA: TGTGCCAGCAGTTTACCAGTCCTCTCCTACGAGCAGTACTTC. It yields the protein CASSLPVLSYEQYF. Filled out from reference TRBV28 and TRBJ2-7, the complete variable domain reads DVKVTQSSRYLVKRTGEKVFLECVQDMDHENMFWYRQDPGLGLRLIYFSYDVKMKEKGDIPEGYSVSREKKERFSLILESASTNQTSMYLCASSLPVLSYEQYFGPGTRLTVT.

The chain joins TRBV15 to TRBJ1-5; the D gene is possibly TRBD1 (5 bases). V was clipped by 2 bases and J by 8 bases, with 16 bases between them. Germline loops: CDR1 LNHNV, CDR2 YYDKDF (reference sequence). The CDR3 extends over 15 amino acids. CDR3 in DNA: TGTGCCACCAGCAGAAGCGGGGCTCTACTGGAGCCCCAGCATTTT. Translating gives CATSRSGALLEPQHF.

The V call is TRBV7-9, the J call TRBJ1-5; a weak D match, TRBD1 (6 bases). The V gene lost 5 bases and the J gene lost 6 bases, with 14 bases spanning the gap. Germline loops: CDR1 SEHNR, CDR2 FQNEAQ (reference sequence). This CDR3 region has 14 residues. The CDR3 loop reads CASSTGGGGQPQHF. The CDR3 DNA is TGTGCCAGCAGCACGGGAGGAGGGGGTCAGCCCCAGCATTTT.

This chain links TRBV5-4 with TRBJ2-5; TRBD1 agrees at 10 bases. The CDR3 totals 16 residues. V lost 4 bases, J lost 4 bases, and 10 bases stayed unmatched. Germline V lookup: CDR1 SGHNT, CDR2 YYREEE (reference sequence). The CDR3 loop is CASSKGQGGLPETQYF. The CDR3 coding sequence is TGTGCCAGCAGCAAAGGACAGGGGGGACTTCCAGAGACCCAGTACTTC.

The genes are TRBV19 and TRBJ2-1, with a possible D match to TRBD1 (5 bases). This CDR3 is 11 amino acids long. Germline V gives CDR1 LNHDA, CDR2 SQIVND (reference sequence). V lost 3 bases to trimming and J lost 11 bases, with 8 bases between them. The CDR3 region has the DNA TGTGCCAGTAGTATGGACATGCAGCAGTTCTTC. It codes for CASSMDMQQFF.

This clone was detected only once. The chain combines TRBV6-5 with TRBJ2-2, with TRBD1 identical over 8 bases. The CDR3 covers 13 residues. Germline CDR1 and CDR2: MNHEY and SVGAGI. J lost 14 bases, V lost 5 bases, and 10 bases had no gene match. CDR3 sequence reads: CASSTGTGFGLFF. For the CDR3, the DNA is TGTGCCAGCAGTACCGGGACAGGTTTTGGCCTGTTTTTT.

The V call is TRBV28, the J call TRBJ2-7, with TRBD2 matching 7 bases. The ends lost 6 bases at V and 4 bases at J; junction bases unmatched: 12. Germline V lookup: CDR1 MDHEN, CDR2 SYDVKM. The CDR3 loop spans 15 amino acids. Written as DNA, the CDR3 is TGTGCCAGCAGCCCTACGGGGGGACCTTCGTACGAGCAGTACTTC. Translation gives CASSPTGGPSYEQYF. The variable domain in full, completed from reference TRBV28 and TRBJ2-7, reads DVKVTQSSRYLVKRTGEKVFLECVQDMDHENMFWYRQDPGLGLRLIYFSYDVKMKEKGDIPEGYSVSREKKERFSLILESASTNQTSMYLCASSPTGGPSYEQYFGPGTRLTVT.

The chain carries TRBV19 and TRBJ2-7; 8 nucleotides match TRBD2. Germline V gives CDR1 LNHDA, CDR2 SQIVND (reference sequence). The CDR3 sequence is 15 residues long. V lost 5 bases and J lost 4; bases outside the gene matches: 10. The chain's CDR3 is CASSPEAGVVYEQYF. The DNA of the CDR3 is TGTGCCAGTAGTCCTGAAGCGGGAGTGGTGTACGAGCAGTACTTC.

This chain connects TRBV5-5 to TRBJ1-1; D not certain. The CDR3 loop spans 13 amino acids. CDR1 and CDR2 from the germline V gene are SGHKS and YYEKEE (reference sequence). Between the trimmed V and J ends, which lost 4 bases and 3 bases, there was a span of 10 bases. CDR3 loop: CASSLRLDTEAFF. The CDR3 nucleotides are TGTGCCAGCAGCCTACGTCTTGACACTGAAGCTTTCTTT. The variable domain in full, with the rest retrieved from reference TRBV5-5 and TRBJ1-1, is DAGVTQSPTHLIKTRGQQVTLRCSPISGHKSVSWYQQVLGQGPQFIFQYYEKEERGRGNFPDRFSARQFPNYSSELNVNALLLGDSALYLCASSLRLDTEAFFGQGTRLTVV.

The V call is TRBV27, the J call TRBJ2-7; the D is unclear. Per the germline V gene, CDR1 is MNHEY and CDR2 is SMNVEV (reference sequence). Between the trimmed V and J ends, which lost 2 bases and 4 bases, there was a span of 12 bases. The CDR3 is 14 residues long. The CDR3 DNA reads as TGTGCCAGCAGTTTACACCGACAACGATACGAGCAGTACTTC. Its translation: CASSLHRQRYEQYF.

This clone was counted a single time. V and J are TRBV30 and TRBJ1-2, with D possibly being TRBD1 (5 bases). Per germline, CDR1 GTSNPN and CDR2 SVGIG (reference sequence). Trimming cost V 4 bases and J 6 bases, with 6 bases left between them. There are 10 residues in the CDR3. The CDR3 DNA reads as TGTGCCTGGAAGGGGAATGGCTACACCTTC. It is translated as CAWKGNGYTF.

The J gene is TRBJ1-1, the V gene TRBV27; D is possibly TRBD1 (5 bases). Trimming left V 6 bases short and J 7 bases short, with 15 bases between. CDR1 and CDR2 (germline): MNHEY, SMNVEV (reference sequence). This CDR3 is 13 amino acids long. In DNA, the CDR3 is TGTGCCAGCAGATCGGGACTGGCCGTTGAAGCTTTCTTT. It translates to CASRSGLAVEAFF.

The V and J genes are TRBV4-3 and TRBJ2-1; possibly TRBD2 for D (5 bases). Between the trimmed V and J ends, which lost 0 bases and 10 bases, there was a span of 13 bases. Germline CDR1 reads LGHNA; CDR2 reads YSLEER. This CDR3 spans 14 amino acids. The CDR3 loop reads CASSQERGFGEQFF. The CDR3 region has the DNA TGCGCCAGCAGCCAAGAGAGAGGGTTCGGGGAGCAGTTCTTC.

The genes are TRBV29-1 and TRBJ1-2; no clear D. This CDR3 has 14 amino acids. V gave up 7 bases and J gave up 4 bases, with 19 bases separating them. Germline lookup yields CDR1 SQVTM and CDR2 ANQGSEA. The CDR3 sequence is CSAETNGDFYGYTF. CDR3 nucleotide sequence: TGCAGCGCAGAGACCAACGGGGATTTCTATGGCTACACCTTC. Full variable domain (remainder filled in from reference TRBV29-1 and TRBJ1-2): SAVISQKPSRDICQRGTSLTIQCQVDSQVTMMFWYRQQPGQSLTLIATANQGSEATYESGFVIDKFPISRPNLTFSTLTVSNMSPEDSSIYLCSAETNGDFYGYTFGSGTRLTVV.

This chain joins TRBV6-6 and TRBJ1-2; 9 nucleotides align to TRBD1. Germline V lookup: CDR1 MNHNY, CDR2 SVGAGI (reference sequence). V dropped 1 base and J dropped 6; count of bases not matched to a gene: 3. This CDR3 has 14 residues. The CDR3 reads CASSYLGQGDGYTF. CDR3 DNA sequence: TGTGCCAGCAGTTACTTGGGACAGGGTGATGGCTACACCTTC.

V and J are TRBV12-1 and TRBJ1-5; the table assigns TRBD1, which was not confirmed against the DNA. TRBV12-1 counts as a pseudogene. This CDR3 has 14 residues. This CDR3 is CASSIRDRDQPQHF. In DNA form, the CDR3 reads TGTGCCAGCAGCATACGGGACAGAGATCAGCCCCAGCATTTT.

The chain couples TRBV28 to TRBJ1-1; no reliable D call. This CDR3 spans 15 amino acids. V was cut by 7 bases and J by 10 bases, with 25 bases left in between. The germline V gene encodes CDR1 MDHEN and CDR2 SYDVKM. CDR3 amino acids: CASTLGKYVDLGAFF. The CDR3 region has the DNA TGTGCCAGCACCTTGGGCAAATATGTAGATTTGGGAGCTTTCTTT. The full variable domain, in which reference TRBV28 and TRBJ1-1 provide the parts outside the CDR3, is DVKVTQSSRYLVKRTGEKVFLECVQDMDHENMFWYRQDPGLGLRLIYFSYDVKMKEKGDIPEGYSVSREKKERFSLILESASTNQTSMYLCASTLGKYVDLGAFFGQGTRLTVV.

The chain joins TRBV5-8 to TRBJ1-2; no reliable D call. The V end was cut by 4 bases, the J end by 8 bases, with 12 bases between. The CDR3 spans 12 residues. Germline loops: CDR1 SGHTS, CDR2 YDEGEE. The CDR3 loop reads CASSLNEKGYTF. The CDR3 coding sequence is TGTGCCAGCAGCCTCAACGAGAAGGGCTACACCTTC.